These 26 T cell receptor beta chains share one sample of origin, sequenced in a study of blood T cell repertoires in COVID-19. Using immunoSEQ multiplex PCR, the repertoire was profiled, and TCRdb retains in-frame clones only, with some absent. The sample gives under 110,000 clones, roughly four fifths of which show up once; more than 13% is in the top ten. Sequenced material: peripheral blood. Every receptor here comes from a woman aged 60 to 75 with acute or convalescent COVID-19.

The CDR3 spells CASSRGSTPGLGSTGELFF. The CDR3 DNA sequence: TGCGCCAGCAGCCGCGGGAGTACACCGGGACTCGGGTCCACCGGGGAGCTGTTTTTT. This chain uses TRBV5-1 with TRBJ2-2; 7 positions agree with TRBD2. The CDR3 is made up of 19 amino acids. The V gene's germline CDR1 is SGHRS and CDR2 YFSETQ. J was trimmed by 4 bases and V by 4 bases; bases with no gene match: 19.

The V gene is TRBV30, the J gene TRBJ2-5; D uncertain. CDR1 is GTSNPN and CDR2 is SVGIG in the germline V gene (reference sequence). The CDR3 has 12 amino acids. The ends were cut back, 3 bases at V and 5 bases at J, with 10 bases in the middle. The CDR3 here is CAWRAYVETQYF. CDR3 bases: TGTGCCTGGAGGGCTTACGTGGAGACCCAGTACTTC.

This clone was seen a single time. The chain uses TRBV6-2 or TRBV6-3 and TRBJ2-1; weak D call: TRBD2 (6 bases). V gave up 2 bases and J gave up 5 bases, with 16 bases separating them. This CDR3 is 16 amino acids long. Germline CDR1 MNHEY, CDR2 SVGEGT. The CDR3 DNA sequence: TGTGCCAGCAGTTACGGTAGCGGAAGGGAAAACAATGAGCAGTTCTTC. It encodes CASSYGSGRENNEQFF.

The genes are TRBV29-1 and TRBJ1-2, with D perhaps TRBD1 (5 bases). Germline lookup yields CDR1 SQVTM and CDR2 ANQGSEA. This CDR3 is 14 amino acids long. The V end lost 4 bases, the J end lost 3 bases, and 15 bases lay between the germline ends. This CDR3 is CSVGTGGSYYGYTF. CDR3 nucleotides: TGCAGCGTTGGGACGGGGGGATCTTACTATGGCTACACCTTC.

With respect to this clone: The same CDR3 can be traced to other DNA sequences in this sample. The chain employs TRBV5-1 and TRBJ1-1; D possibly corresponds to TRBD1 (5 bases). Germline assignment: CDR1 SGHRS and CDR2 YFSETQ. V dropped 1 base and J dropped 1 base, with 5 bases sitting between them. The CDR3 covers 13 residues. The CDR3 DNA sequence: TGCGCCAGCAGCTTGACAGGGAACACTGAAGCTTTCTTT. This encodes CASSLTGNTEAFF.

The chain recombines TRBV14 with TRBJ2-1; possibly TRBD2 for D (6 bases). Trimming cost V 4 bases and J 4 bases, with 17 bases left between them. Looked up from germline, CDR1 is SGHDN and CDR2 is FVKESK. This CDR3 comprises 16 residues. The CDR3 region has the DNA TGTGCCAGCAGCCTCGGCGCAGGGAGGATGTACAATGAGCAGTTCTTC. It specifies CASSLGAGRMYNEQFF.

The chain carries TRBV2 and TRBJ2-2; 9 positions match TRBD1. The CDR3 length is 14 residues. Unmatched junction bases numbered 4, after V lost 5 bases and J lost 6 bases. Germline V gene data show CDR1 as SNHLY and CDR2 as FYNNEI. In nucleotides, the CDR3 is TGTGCCAGCAGTTCTACAGGGGGCCCCGGGGAGCTGTTTTTT. This encodes CASSSTGGPGELFF.

A single count supports this clone. J is TRBJ2-2 and V is TRBV11-2; 8 bases align to TRBD1. With V trimmed by 1 base and J by 6 bases, 4 bases remained unmatched. There are 15 residues in the CDR3. Germline CDR1 and CDR2: SGHAT and FQNNGV. The CDR3 region is CASSLVRGRPGELFF. DNA of the CDR3: TGTGCCAGCAGCTTAGTCAGGGGGCGCCCCGGGGAGCTGTTTTTT.

This sequence joins TRBV12-3 or TRBV12-4 and TRBJ2-7; D possibly corresponds to TRBD1 (5 bases). This CDR3 has 13 amino acids. The germline V and J ends were trimmed by 3 bases and 2 bases, with 8 bases remaining between them. In DNA, the CDR3 is TGTGCCAGCAGTTTTGGGGCTCCCTACGAGCAGTACTTC. Translating it yields CASSFGAPYEQYF.

CDR3: CASSQVWAGGSEAFF. In nucleotides, the CDR3 is TGCGCCAGCAGCCAGGTCTGGGCAGGGGGCTCTGAAGCTTTCTTT. The V call is TRBV4-1, the J call TRBJ1-1; 8 positions match TRBD1. Germline lookup yields CDR1 MGHRA and CDR2 YSYEKL. With V trimmed by 3 bases and J by 6 bases, 9 bases remained unmatched. The length of the CDR3 is 15 residues.

This clone appeared once. The rearrangement uses TRBV15 and TRBJ1-3; D unresolved. Looked up from germline, CDR1 is LNHNV and CDR2 is YYDKDF (reference sequence). Trimming left V 5 bases short and J 2 bases short, with 16 bases between. The CDR3 length is 16 residues. CDR3 sequence (DNA): TGTGCCACCAGCGACCCAGGTGAGATACCTGGAAACACCATATATTTT. This codes for CATSDPGEIPGNTIYF.

The V and J genes are TRBV6-5 and TRBJ2-1; 13 bases map to TRBD2. With V trimmed by 8 bases and J by 6 bases, 4 bases remained unmatched. CDR1 is MNHEY and CDR2 is SVGAGI in the germline V gene. The CDR3 is made up of 14 amino acids. CDR3 nucleotides: TGTGCCAGCGGGACTAGCGGGACTATCAATGAGCAGTTCTTC. Translation: CASGTSGTINEQFF.

The chain carries TRBV6-1 and TRBJ1-4, with 9 nucleotides matching TRBD1. Germline CDR1 is MNHNS and CDR2 is SASEGT. V was clipped by 3 bases and J by 0 bases; unmatched bases: 2. The CDR3 loop spans 16 amino acids. The CDR3 sequence: CASSEGQGTTNEKLFF. As DNA, the CDR3 is TGTGCCAGCAGTGAGGGACAGGGAACAACTAATGAAAAACTGTTTTTT.

This rearrangement joins TRBV3-1 (or the pseudogene TRBV3-2) to TRBJ2-5; 9 bases map to TRBD2. This CDR3 is 16 amino acids long. CDR1 and CDR2 from the germline V gene are LGHDT and YNNKEL (reference sequence). Trimming cost V 0 bases and J 5 bases; bases outside gene matches: 7. CDR3 residues: CASSQDRGGAGETQYF. CDR3 bases: TGTGCCAGCAGCCAAGATCGCGGGGGGGCCGGGGAGACCCAGTACTTC.

J is TRBJ1-1 and V is TRBV27; 11 nucleotides line up with TRBD1. Trimming cost V 5 bases and J 5 bases; bases outside gene matches: 10. From germline, CDR1 is MNHEY and CDR2 SMNVEV (reference sequence). The CDR3 covers 16 residues. CDR3 protein: CASSPLGQGVWTEAFF. CDR3 sequence (DNA): TGTGCCAGCAGTCCCTTGGGACAGGGGGTTTGGACTGAAGCTTTCTTT.

The chain employs TRBV7-2 and TRBJ1-1; D is perhaps TRBD1 (5 bases). The germline V gene has CDR1 SGHTA and CDR2 FQGNSA. The CDR3 covers 13 residues. V lost 4 bases and J 4 bases, leaving 10 bases between the germline ends. CDR3 coding DNA: TGTGCCAGCAGCTCGCCGGGGGGCACTGAAGCTTTCTTT. Residues: CASSSPGGTEAFF.

The chain has TRBV28 and TRBJ2-7, with 7 bases aligning to TRBD1. This CDR3 has 14 residues. The V gene's germline CDR1 is MDHEN and CDR2 SYDVKM. V was pared by 5 bases and J by 3 bases, with 7 bases of the junction left unmatched. CDR3 DNA: TGTGCCAGCAGTCCCCGGGACAGCTTCTACGAGCAGTACTTC. It specifies CASSPRDSFYEQYF.

CDR3 protein: CATSRKTGGQPQHF. CDR3 nucleotide sequence: TGTGCCACCAGCAGGAAAACTGGAGGCCAGCCCCAGCATTTT. The chain links TRBV15 to TRBJ1-5; D gene ambiguous. V lost 3 bases, J lost 7 bases, and 13 bases lay in between. The CDR3 is 14 amino acids. Germline CDR1 LNHNV, CDR2 YYDKDF (reference sequence). The full variable domain, with the rest looked up from reference TRBV15 and TRBJ1-5, is DAMVIQNPRYQVTQFGKPVTLSCSQTLNHNVMYWYQQKSSQAPKLLFHYYDKDFNNEADTPDNFQSRRPNTSFCFLDIRSPGLGDTAMYLCATSRKTGGQPQHFGDGTRLSIL.

CDR3 sequence: CASSQAQSLNTEAFF. For the CDR3, the DNA is TGTGCCAGCAGCCAAGCACAGAGTTTGAACACTGAAGCTTTCTTT. The J gene is TRBJ1-1, the V gene TRBV4-2; D gene ambiguous. Trimming left V 1 base short and J 0 bases short, with 9 bases between. CDR3 size: 15 residues. Per germline, CDR1 LGHNA and CDR2 YNFKEQ.

This clone was counted a single time. The genes are TRBV11-3 and TRBJ1-3; 7 positions match TRBD1. The CDR3 has 16 residues. Germline V CDR1 and CDR2: SGHNT, YENEEA. V shed 1 base and J 2 bases; nucleotides not matched to a gene: 5. The CDR3, as DNA: TGTGCCAGCAGCTTAGCGGTCCAGGGGGCTGGAAACACCATATATTTT. This codes for CASSLAVQGAGNTIYF.

The chain links TRBV19 to TRBJ1-2; TRBD1 aligns across 7 bases. The CDR3 is 16 residues long. Germline V CDR1 and CDR2: LNHDA, SQIVND (reference sequence). J gave up 2 bases and V 3 bases, and 9 bases lay outside the gene matches. The CDR3 DNA follows: TGTGCCAGTAGTATTATTCAGGGACAGACAAACTATGGCTACACCTTC. Encoded protein: CASSIIQGQTNYGYTF.

The chain has TRBV3-1 (or the pseudogene TRBV3-2) and TRBJ2-5, with a weak D call TRBD1 (6 bases). The V and J ends lost 3 bases and 4 bases respectively, with 12 bases between them. The CDR3 is 14 amino acids. Germline lookup yields CDR1 LGHDT and CDR2 YNNKEL (reference sequence). As DNA, the CDR3 is TGTGCCAGCAGCCAGGGGGCGGTTTCAGAGACCCAGTACTTC. It specifies CASSQGAVSETQYF.

This clone appeared once. V and J are TRBV2 and TRBJ1-6, with D unresolved. Germline values: CDR1 SNHLY, CDR2 FYNNEI. The V end lost 0 bases, the J end lost 10 bases, and 16 bases lay between the germline ends. This CDR3 is built from 16 residues. The DNA for the CDR3 is TGTGCCAGCAGTGAAGCGCTTCTAGGCTTGAGATCACCCCTCCACTTT. Its translation: CASSEALLGLRSPLHF.

This clone turned up a few times. This sequence joins TRBV3-1 (or the pseudogene TRBV3-2) and TRBJ1-3; D is possibly TRBD1 (5 bases). The ends were cut back, 3 bases at V and 1 base at J, with 10 bases in the middle. Germline V lookup: CDR1 LGHDT, CDR2 YNNKEL (reference sequence). This CDR3 has 15 residues. CDR3: CASSHRTPSGNTIYF. As DNA, the CDR3 is TGTGCCAGCAGCCACAGGACACCGTCTGGAAACACCATATATTTT.

This clone has just a few counts. The chain combines TRBV6-5 with TRBJ1-2, with TRBD1 identical over 7 bases. The J segment lost 0 bases and the V segment lost 5 bases, leaving 6 bases of the junction unmatched. This CDR3 comprises 15 residues. The germline V gene has CDR1 MNHEY and CDR2 SVGAGI. CDR3 nucleotides: TGTGCCAGCAGTCGTACAGGGGTATCTAACTATGGCTACACCTTC. It specifies CASSRTGVSNYGYTF.

J is TRBJ2-1 and V is TRBV19; TRBD1 matches 11 bases. Germline CDR1 is LNHDA and CDR2 is SQIVND (reference sequence). Unmatched junction bases numbered 7, after V lost 5 bases and J lost 7 bases. This CDR3 is 15 amino acids long. CDR3 nucleotide sequence: TGTGCCAGTAGTCTGGACAGGGGGCGTCATAATGAGCAGTTCTTC. It encodes CASSLDRGRHNEQFF.